This record covers a single T cell receptor beta chain. This sample is part of a study of T cell changes during pregnancy in multiple sclerosis. Only in-frame clones appear in the TCRdb table, and some are missing; sequencing was by immunoSEQ multiplex PCR. The sample contains 75,000 to 95,000 clones, less than 95% of which appear only once. Germline CDR1 reads MNHEY; CDR2 reads SMNVEV (reference sequence). The V end was cut by 5 bases, the J end by 6 bases, with 11 bases between. CDR3 length: 14 amino acids. This specimen consisted of peripheral blood, obtained in the first trimester of pregnancy. This clonotype was sampled from a female donor in good health, enrolled as a control in a pregnancy study. This rearrangement joins TRBV27 to TRBJ1-6, with D unclear. The CDR3 bases are TGTGCCAGCAGTCCGAGGGTCGGTAATTCACCCCTCCACTTT. Translation gives CASSPRVGNSPLHF.